Presented here are 23 T cell receptor beta chains from one specimen sequenced in a study of cytomegalovirus exposure and HLA in healthy donors. Primers: 60 Vbeta forward and 13 Jbeta reverse. The repertoire was sequenced with immunoSEQ multiplex PCR; TCRdb's copy has only in-frame clones and lacks some. The repertoire has over 150,000 clones, roughly 84% of them found once; the top ten carry around 0.25%. The sequenced sample consisted of PBMCs. The receptors derive from a girl in the first two years of life in good health and CMV-seronegative.

V and J are TRBV6-1 and TRBJ1-6; the D gene is possibly TRBD1 (5 bases). This CDR3 has 16 amino acids. CDR1 is MNHNS and CDR2 is SASEGT in the germline V gene. Trimming took off 2 bases at V and 7 bases at J, with 15 bases between the two ends. The CDR3 sequence: CASSEYGAGLNSPLHF. The CDR3 DNA is TGTGCCAGCAGTGAATATGGGGCAGGGCTCAATTCACCCCTCCACTTT.

This chain connects TRBV5-1 to TRBJ1-2; D perhaps matches TRBD1 (5 bases). Germline CDR1 reads SGHRS; CDR2 reads YFSETQ. V gave up 1 base and J gave up 8 bases, with 15 bases separating them. The CDR3 length is 14 residues. The CDR3 is CASSLQGPDRGYTF. In DNA form, the CDR3 reads TGCGCCAGCAGCTTGCAGGGTCCGGACCGCGGCTACACCTTC.

The chain employs TRBV5-1 and TRBJ2-1; 9 positions match TRBD2. Germline CDR1 SGHRS, CDR2 YFSETQ. This CDR3 spans 16 amino acids. J lost 0 bases, V lost 2 bases, and 3 bases had no gene match. The CDR3 reads CASSFLLAGSYNEQFF. The CDR3 DNA sequence: TGCGCCAGCAGCTTTTTACTAGCGGGCTCCTACAATGAGCAGTTCTTC.

The chain carries TRBV5-1 and TRBJ1-1; 7 bases align to TRBD1. This CDR3 has 18 residues. Germline V gene data show CDR1 as SGHRS and CDR2 as YFSETQ. The junction had 21 bases not matched to a gene; V was cut back by 6 bases and J by 4 bases. CDR3 nucleotide sequence: TGCGCCAGCATGTCGAGAGACAGGGAAATAGGCCCCCCCACTGAAGCTTTCTTT. Amino acids: CASMSRDREIGPPTEAFF.

V is TRBV6-6 and J is TRBJ2-7, with D possibly being TRBD1 (6 bases). V dropped 5 bases and J dropped 2 bases, with 16 bases sitting between them. The CDR3 totals 15 residues. CDR1 and CDR2 (germline): MNHNY, SVGAGI (reference sequence). DNA for the CDR3: TGTGCCAGCAGTCACAGGGTTACTGGGACCTACGAGCAGTACTTC. Residues: CASSHRVTGTYEQYF.

This clone occurred a few times. A read error may produce the germline difference seen at one junction end. The chain carries TRBV7-7 and TRBJ1-2, with 9 bases aligning to TRBD1. Germline V gene lookup returns CDR1 SSHAT and CDR2 FNYEAQ (reference sequence). This CDR3 has 16 residues. In DNA, the CDR3 is TGTGCTAGCAGCTTTCCTAGGTGGGACAGGGCAAATGGCTACACCTTC. Amino acid sequence: CASSFPRWDRANGYTF.

The J gene is TRBJ2-3, the V gene TRBV2; tentatively, D is TRBD2 (6 bases). In germline, CDR1 is SNHLY, CDR2 FYNNEI. This CDR3 spans 13 amino acids. The V gene lost 4 bases and the J gene lost 5 bases, with 10 bases spanning the gap. CDR3 loop: CASSGGVVDTQYF. Written as DNA, the CDR3 is TGTGCCAGCAGTGGGGGGGTTGTAGATACGCAGTATTTT.

The V call is TRBV7-9, the J call TRBJ1-5, with 9 nucleotides matching TRBD1. The CDR3 runs 15 residues. The V and J ends lost 5 bases and 4 bases, in that order; junction bases with no gene match: 6. Germline V gene sequence: CDR1 SEHNR, CDR2 FQNEAQ (reference sequence). CDR3 region: CASSLRDRENQPQHF. The DNA for the CDR3 is TGTGCCAGCAGCCTCCGGGACAGGGAGAATCAGCCCCAGCATTTT.

The chain has TRBV9 and TRBJ2-7; D remains ambiguous. The CDR3 sequence is 14 residues long. Germline-derived CDR1 and CDR2 are SGDLS and YYNGEE. The germline V and J ends were trimmed by 0 bases and 2 bases, with 9 bases remaining between them. As DNA, the CDR3 is TGTGCCAGCAGCGTAGGACTCGGCCCCTACGAGCAGTACTTC. Amino acids: CASSVGLGPYEQYF. The full variable domain, in which reference TRBV9 and TRBJ2-7 provide the parts outside the CDR3, is DSGVTQTPKHLITATGQRVTLRCSPRSGDLSVYWYQQSLDQGLQFLIQYYNGEERAKGNILERFSAQQFPDLHSELNLSSLELGDSALYFCASSVGLGPYEQYFGPGTRLTVT.

The rearrangement joins TRBV7-2 to TRBJ1-1, with D perhaps matching TRBD1 (6 bases). The V end lost 5 bases, the J end lost 0 bases, and 16 bases lay between the germline ends. The V gene's germline CDR1 is SGHTA and CDR2 FQGNSA. The CDR3 runs 16 residues. The CDR3 coding sequence is TGTGCCAGCAGCCCCCGGGACATCGGTATGAACACTGAAGCTTTCTTT. It is translated as CASSPRDIGMNTEAFF.

The V gene is TRBV18, the J gene TRBJ2-3; weak D call: TRBD1 (5 bases). Germline-derived CDR1 and CDR2 are KGHSH and LQKENI. Trimming removed 0 bases at V and 1 base at J, with 17 bases between. The CDR3 extends over 18 amino acids. The CDR3 nucleotides read TGTGCCAGCTCACCACCAGCTTGGGGCGCGAGAGGCACAGATACGCAGTATTTT. Translated: CASSPPAWGARGTDTQYF.

This clone was seen a handful of times. The V gene is TRBV10-3, the J gene TRBJ2-7; TRBD1 might be the D (5 bases). The V end was cut by 6 bases, the J end by 3 bases, with 12 bases between. Germline lookup yields CDR1 ENHRY and CDR2 SYGVKD. This CDR3 contains 13 residues. The CDR3 here is CAISKGWDYEQYF. The DNA for the CDR3 is TGTGCCATCAGCAAGGGGTGGGACTACGAGCAGTACTTC.

The V and J genes are TRBV5-6 and TRBJ1-4; D perhaps matches TRBD1 (5 bases). V was pared by 1 base and J by 3 bases, with 13 bases between. CDR3 length: 16 amino acids. Germline V gene data show CDR1 as SGHDT and CDR2 as YYEEEE. The CDR3 loop reads CASSLLGGDSNEKLFF. CDR3 sequence (DNA): TGTGCCAGCAGCTTGCTTGGAGGGGACTCTAATGAAAAACTGTTTTTT.

The chain links TRBV7-9 to TRBJ2-2; the match to TRBD1 covers 7 bases. This CDR3 contains 13 residues. Unmatched junction bases numbered 4, after V lost 5 bases and J lost 7 bases. Germline V gives CDR1 SEHNR, CDR2 FQNEAQ (reference sequence). This CDR3 is CASSTRGIGELFF. CDR3 DNA: TGTGCCAGCAGCACCAGGGGGATCGGGGAGCTGTTTTTT.

The sample holds one count of this clone. The chain employs TRBV7-8 and TRBJ2-7, with 8 bases identical to TRBD2. V was pared by 5 bases and J by 2 bases, with 8 bases of the junction left unmatched. CDR3 length: 15 residues. Germline loops: CDR1 SGHVS, CDR2 FQNEAQ. The CDR3 reads CASSRSGSFAYEQYF. The DNA for the CDR3 is TGTGCCAGCAGCCGAAGCGGGAGTTTCGCCTACGAGCAGTACTTC. The entire variable domain, with the rest obtained from reference TRBV7-8 and TRBJ2-7, is as follows: GAGVSQSPRYKVAKRGQDVALRCDPISGHVSLFWYQQALGQGPEFLTYFQNEAQLDKSGLPSDRFFAERPEGSVSTLKIQRTQQEDSAVYLCASSRSGSFAYEQYFGPGTRLTVT.

The chain recombines TRBV27 with TRBJ1-5; a possible D gene is TRBD1 (6 bases). Trimming removed 6 bases at V and 6 bases at J, with 18 bases between. CDR3 length equals 15 residues. CDR1 is MNHEY and CDR2 is SMNVEV in the germline V gene (reference sequence). The CDR3 region has the DNA TGTGCCAGCAGGAGGGGGGGGGACGCAGCTCAGCCCCAGCATTTT. Translation gives CASRRGGDAAQPQHF.

As for this clone: It is unclear where the CDR3 begins or ends on the DNA, so no DNA is shown, and the CDR3 is as TCRdb lists it. V gene TRBV27 combines with J gene TRBJ1-5. Germline CDR1 and CDR2: MNHEY and SMNVEV (reference sequence). A total of 17 residues make up the CDR3, ends included. This chain's CDR3 is CASSSSNWYGSNQPQHF.

This clone came up once. The V gene is TRBV30, the J gene TRBJ2-2, with 10 bases matching TRBD2. The CDR3 sequence is 14 residues long. Germline V gene sequence: CDR1 GTSNPN, CDR2 SVGIG (reference sequence). V was pared by 7 bases and J by 4 bases, with 6 bases of the junction left unmatched. The CDR3 DNA reads as TGTGCCTATATAGCGGGAGGTTCCACCGGGGAGCTGTTTTTT. Protein: CAYIAGGSTGELFF. The full variable domain, in which reference TRBV30 and TRBJ2-2 provide the parts outside the CDR3, is SQTIHQWPATLVQPVGSPLSLECTVEGTSNPNLYWYRQAAGRGLQLLFYSVGIGQISSEVPQNLSASRPQDRQFILSSKKLLLSDSGFYLCAYIAGGSTGELFFGEGSRLTVL.

CDR3 loop: CASSPTPGPYTDTQYF. In nucleotides, the CDR3 is TGTGCCAGCAGCCCTACCCCTGGGCCCTACACAGATACGCAGTATTTT. The chain employs TRBV5-4 and TRBJ2-3; D is unclear. Germline assignment: CDR1 SGHNT and CDR2 YYREEE (reference sequence). Trimming took 4 bases from V and 2 from J, leaving 17 bases between them. The CDR3 sequence is 16 residues long.

The V and J genes are TRBV5-1 and TRBJ1-1; a possible D gene is TRBD1 (6 bases). Germline V lookup: CDR1 SGHRS, CDR2 YFSETQ. This CDR3 is 17 amino acids long. Trimming shortened V by 0 bases and J by 0 bases, and 15 bases separated the two germline ends. The CDR3 bases are TGCGCCAGCAGCTTGGTGTCGTCAGGGGCGATGAACACTGAAGCTTTCTTT. It translates to CASSLVSSGAMNTEAFF.

This clone was picked up one time. The genes are TRBV23-1 and TRBJ2-7; D perhaps matches TRBD2 (6 bases). TRBV23-1 carries the ORF label, with uncertain function. The V gene lost 0 bases and the J gene lost 4 bases, with 28 bases spanning the gap. The CDR3 length is 20 residues. The CDR3 DNA follows: TGCGCCAGCAGTCAATCGAAAAATTCAAAACTCCGACTAGGCTGGTACGAGCAGTACTTC. Protein: CASSQSKNSKLRLGWYEQYF.

This sequence joins TRBV5-4 and TRBJ1-4; D remains unclear. The germline V gene encodes CDR1 SGHNT and CDR2 YYREEE (reference sequence). Between the trimmed V and J ends, which lost 0 bases and 2 bases, there was a span of 14 bases. The CDR3 sequence is 17 residues long. As DNA, the CDR3 is TGTGCCAGCAGCTTGGGACGCCCTGGGAGGACTAATGAAAAACTGTTTTTT. As protein: CASSLGRPGRTNEKLFF.

This clone was recorded only once. This chain links TRBV7-2 with TRBJ2-6; no reliable D call. V was trimmed by 5 bases and J by 4 bases, leaving 6 bases between them. This CDR3 has 13 residues. Germline assignment: CDR1 SGHTA and CDR2 FQGNSA. For the CDR3, the DNA is TGTGCCAGCAGCGTCTCCGGGGCCAACGTCCTGACTTTC. This codes for CASSVSGANVLTF.